This TCR beta chain is drawn from a study of blood T cell repertoires in COVID-19. Study summary: The United States, Italy and Spain provided the acute and convalescent COVID-19 samples. PBMCs, B-cell-depleted T cells, or T cells provided the cDNA or gDNA that made up the material.

The J segment lost 7 bases and the V segment lost 0 bases, leaving 9 bases of the junction unmatched. CDR3 length: 16 amino acids. Germline-derived CDR1 and CDR2 are MNHEY and SMNVEV (reference sequence). Assay: immunoSEQ multiplex PCR; the TCRdb copy retains only in-frame clones and omits some. This table has roughly 100,000 clones, roughly 80% appearing once. V and J are TRBV27 and TRBJ2-1; 7 bases align to TRBD2. The source is a woman between 70 and 85 years old with acute or convalescent COVID-19. Sequenced sample: peripheral blood. This CDR3 is CASSLSRQRGGNEQFF. CDR3 nucleotide sequence: TGTGCCAGCAGTTTATCGCGTCAGAGGGGAGGGAATGAGCAGTTCTTC.